This T cell receptor beta chain was found in a study of blood T cell repertoires in COVID-19. Study as a whole: Sites in the United States, Italy and Spain provided acute and convalescent COVID-19 samples. In each case, the material was cDNA or gDNA derived from T cells, B-cell-depleted T cells, or PBMCs.

After removal of 0 bases from V and 9 bases from J, the junction contained 7 bases not matched to a gene. The CDR3 is made up of 17 amino acids. From germline, CDR1 is SGHTA and CDR2 FQGNSA. This clone has a single count. Per the authors' pipeline: Estimates of nucleated cell counts were drawn from the amplification of reference gene primers. Sequencing used immunoSEQ multiplex PCR; TCRdb keeps in-frame clones, though not all of them. Clone size and the V and J calls come from that table; the DNA yielded D and trimming. Of around 43,000 clones in the sample, roughly 87% were seen once. This TCR derives from a human donor in a cohort sampled during active COVID-19. The gene calls are TRBV7-2 and TRBJ1-6; TRBD1 matches 11 bases. The sample consisted of peripheral blood. CDR3 DNA sequence: TGTGCCAGCAGCTTAGCGCGGACAGGGGGCAGTGGTTCACCCCTCCACTTT. Amino acids: CASSLARTGGSGSPLHF. Together with reference TRBV7-2 and TRBJ1-6, the CDR3 gives the full variable domain: GAGVSQSPSNKVTEKGKDVELRCDPISGHTALYWYRQSLGQGLEFLIYFQGNSAPDKSGLPSDRFSAERTGGSVSTLTIQRTQQEDSAVYLCASSLARTGGSGSPLHFGNGTRLTVT.